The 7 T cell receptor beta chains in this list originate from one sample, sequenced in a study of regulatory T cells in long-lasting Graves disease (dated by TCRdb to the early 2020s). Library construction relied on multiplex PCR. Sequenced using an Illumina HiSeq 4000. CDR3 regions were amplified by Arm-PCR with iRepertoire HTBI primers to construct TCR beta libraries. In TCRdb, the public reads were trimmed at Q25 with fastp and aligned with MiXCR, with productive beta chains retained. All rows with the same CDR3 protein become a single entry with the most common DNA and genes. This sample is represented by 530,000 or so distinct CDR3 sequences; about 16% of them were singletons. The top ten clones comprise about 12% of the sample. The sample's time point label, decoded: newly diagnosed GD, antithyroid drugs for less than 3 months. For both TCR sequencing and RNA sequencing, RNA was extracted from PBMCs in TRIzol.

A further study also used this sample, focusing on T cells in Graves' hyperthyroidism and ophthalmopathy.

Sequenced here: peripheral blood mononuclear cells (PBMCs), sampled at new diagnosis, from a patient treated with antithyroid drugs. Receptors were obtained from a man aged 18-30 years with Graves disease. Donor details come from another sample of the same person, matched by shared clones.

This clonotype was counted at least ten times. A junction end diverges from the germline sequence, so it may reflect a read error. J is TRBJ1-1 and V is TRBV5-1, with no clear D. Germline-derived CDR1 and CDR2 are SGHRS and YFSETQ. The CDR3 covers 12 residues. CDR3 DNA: TGTGCCAGCAGTTTTGTGGGGACTGAAGCTTTCTTT. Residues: CASSFVGTEAFF.

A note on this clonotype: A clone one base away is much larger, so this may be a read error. The CDR3 loop reads CASCHEGQGASWELFF. DNA of the CDR3: TGTGCCAGCTGCCACGAGGGACAGGGGGCTTCCTGGGAGCTGTTTTTT. This chain links TRBV6-1 with TRBJ2-2, with 12 bases fitting TRBD1. CDR3 size: 16 residues. CDR1 is MNHNS, CDR2 SASEGT, per germline. V was pared by 8 bases and J by 9 bases, with 13 bases of the junction left unmatched.

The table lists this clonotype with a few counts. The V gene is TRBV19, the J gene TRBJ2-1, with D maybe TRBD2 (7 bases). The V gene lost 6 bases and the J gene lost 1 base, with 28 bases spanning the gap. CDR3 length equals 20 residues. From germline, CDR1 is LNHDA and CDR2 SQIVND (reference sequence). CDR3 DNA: TGTGCCAGTAGCCAGGACCCTAGCGGTACCTTTAGGGGGTCCTACAATGAGCAGTTCTTC. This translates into CASSQDPSGTFRGSYNEQFF.

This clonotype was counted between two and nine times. CDR3 region: CASSLEPSGSKHEQYF. Written as DNA, the CDR3 is TGTGCCAGCAGCTTGGAGCCTAGCGGGAGCAAGCACGAGCAGTACTTC. This chain uses TRBV5-6 with TRBJ2-7; 10 bases fit TRBD2. CDR3 size: 16 residues. Unmatched junction bases numbered 8, after V lost 0 bases and J lost 5 bases. Germline CDR1 reads SGHDT; CDR2 reads YYEEEE.

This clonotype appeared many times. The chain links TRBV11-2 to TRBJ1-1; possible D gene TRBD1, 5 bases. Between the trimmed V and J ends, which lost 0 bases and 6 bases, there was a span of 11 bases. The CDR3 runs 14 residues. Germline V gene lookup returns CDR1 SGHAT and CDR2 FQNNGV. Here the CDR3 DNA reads TGTGCCAGCAGCTTAGATCTTGGGGGTGCTGAAGCTTTCTTT. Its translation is CASSLDLGGAEAFF.

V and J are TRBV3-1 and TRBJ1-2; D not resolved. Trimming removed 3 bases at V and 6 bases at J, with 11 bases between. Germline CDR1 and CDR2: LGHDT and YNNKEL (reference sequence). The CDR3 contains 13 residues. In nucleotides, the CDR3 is TGTGCCAGCAGCCAGGGGAATGGCAATGGCTACACCTTC. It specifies CASSQGNGNGYTF.

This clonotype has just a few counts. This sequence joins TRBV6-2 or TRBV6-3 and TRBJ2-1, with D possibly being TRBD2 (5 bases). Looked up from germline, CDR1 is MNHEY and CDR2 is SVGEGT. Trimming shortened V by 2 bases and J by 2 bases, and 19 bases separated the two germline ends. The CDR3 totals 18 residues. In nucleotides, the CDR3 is TGTGCCAGCAGTTACCGCCCCGCGGGTCTAGCCGCCTACAATGAGCAGTTCTTC. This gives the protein CASSYRPAGLAAYNEQFF.